The rows below give T cell receptor beta chains drawn from one sample of a study of blood T cell repertoires in COVID-19. TCRdb's table, derived via immunoSEQ multiplex PCR, lists solely in-frame clones and lacks some. In the table there are 80,000 to 100,000 clones, 80% of which are singletons. The sample was peripheral blood. The receptors were gathered from a human donor in a cohort sampled during active COVID-19. CDR3s include the opening cysteine and the closing phenylalanine or tryptophan. The D gene is left open where the match is weak. Size is stated for part of the rows, as once, few or many counts, or as a class when the clone is expanded.

V gene: TRBV6-5; clone size: -; D gene: TRBD2; J gene: TRBJ2-1; CDR3 protein: CASSAGGSNEQFF; CDR3 DNA: TGTGCCAGTAGCGCGGGAGGAAGTAATGAGCAGTTCTTC
V gene: TRBV7-2; clone size: -; D gene: -; J gene: TRBJ2-2; CDR3 protein: CASSLGPRAGELFF; CDR3 DNA: TGTGCCAGCAGCTTGGGTCCCAGGGCCGGGGAGCTGTTTTTT
V gene: TRBV4-1; clone size: -; D gene: TRBD2; J gene: TRBJ2-2; CDR3 protein: CASSLGLAGLTGELFF; CDR3 DNA: TGCGCCAGCAGCCTCGGACTAGCGGGACTCACCGGGGAGCTGTTTTTT
V gene: TRBV27; clone size: few; D gene: -; J gene: TRBJ1-4; CDR3 protein: CASSPWIRTGIRTNEKLFF; CDR3 DNA: TGTGCCAGCAGTCCTTGGATACGAACAGGGATCCGGACTAATGAAAAACTGTTTTTT
V gene: TRBV6-5; clone size: -; D gene: TRBD1; J gene: TRBJ2-3; CDR3 protein: CASTRGLGNTDTQYF; CDR3 DNA: TGTGCCAGCACAAGGGGGCTGGGGAACACAGATACGCAGTATTTT
V gene: TRBV5-1; clone size: -; D gene: TRBD2; J gene: TRBJ2-1; CDR3 protein: CASSQGAGVVNEQFF; CDR3 DNA: TGCGCCAGCAGCCAGGGAGCGGGAGTGGTCAATGAGCAGTTCTTC
V gene: TRBV6-4; clone size: -; D gene: TRBD2; J gene: TRBJ2-3; CDR3 protein: CASSPGLAVTDTQYF; CDR3 DNA: TGTGCCAGCAGTCCCGGACTAGCGGTCACAGATACGCAGTATTTT
V gene: TRBV12-3/TRBV12-4; clone size: -; D gene: -; J gene: TRBJ2-2; CDR3 protein: CASSLEIGELFF; CDR3 DNA: TGTGCCAGCAGTTTGGAGATCGGGGAGCTGTTTTTT
V gene: TRBV28; clone size: -; D gene: TRBD2; J gene: TRBJ2-7; CDR3 protein: CASRVLAGNHEQYF; CDR3 DNA: TGTGCCAGCAGGGTACTAGCGGGAAACCACGAGCAGTACTTC
V gene: TRBV6-5; clone size: -; D gene: TRBD2; J gene: TRBJ2-1; CDR3 protein: CASSYRGAYNEQFF; CDR3 DNA: TGTGCCAGCAGTTACCGGGGGGCCTACAATGAGCAGTTCTTC
V gene: TRBV10-1; clone size: -; D gene: TRBD1; J gene: TRBJ2-6; CDR3 protein: CATLGQVDSGANVLTF; CDR3 DNA: TGCGCCACTCTGGGACAGGTTGATTCTGGGGCCAACGTCCTGACTTTC
V gene: TRBV5-1; clone size: few; D gene: -; J gene: TRBJ1-5; CDR3 protein: CASSAAGGQQPQHF; CDR3 DNA: TGCGCCAGCAGCGCGGCGGGGGGCCAACAGCCCCAGCATTTT
V gene: TRBV5-4; clone size: -; D gene: TRBD2; J gene: TRBJ2-7; CDR3 protein: CASSWGGMSGSYEQYF; CDR3 DNA: TGTGCCAGCAGCTGGGGGGGGATGAGCGGCTCCTACGAGCAGTACTTC
V gene: TRBV12-3/TRBV12-4; clone size: few; D gene: TRBD1; J gene: TRBJ1-2; CDR3 protein: CASSSGTGNGYTF; CDR3 DNA: TGTGCCAGCAGCTCCGGGACAGGGAATGGCTACACCTTC
V gene: TRBV3-1/TRBV3-2; clone size: -; D gene: -; J gene: TRBJ2-7; CDR3 protein: CASSHPAGEQYF; CDR3 DNA: TGTGCCAGCAGCCACCCCGCCGGCGAGCAGTACTTC
V gene: TRBV6-6; clone size: -; D gene: TRBD1; J gene: TRBJ2-3; CDR3 protein: CASSYLGRGIHTQYF; CDR3 DNA: TGTGCCAGCAGTTACCTGGGCAGGGGGATTCATACGCAGTATTTT
V gene: TRBV5-1; clone size: few; D gene: TRBD2; J gene: TRBJ2-3; CDR3 protein: CASSETSVSTDTQYF; CDR3 DNA: TGCGCCAGCAGCGAAACTAGCGTAAGCACAGATACGCAGTATTTT
V gene: TRBV20-1; clone size: -; D gene: -; J gene: TRBJ1-5; CDR3 protein: CSASEEGRLDQPQHF; CDR3 DNA: TGCAGTGCTAGTGAGGAGGGGAGGCTTGATCAGCCCCAGCATTTT
V gene: TRBV6-5; clone size: few; D gene: -; J gene: TRBJ2-2; CDR3 protein: CASSYGLNTGELFF; CDR3 DNA: TGTGCCAGCAGTTATGGGCTGAACACCGGGGAGCTGTTTTTT
V gene: TRBV5-1; clone size: -; D gene: TRBD1; J gene: TRBJ2-2; CDR3 protein: CASSHGQGAGGELFF; CDR3 DNA: TGCGCCAGCAGCCATGGACAGGGGGCCGGCGGGGAGCTGTTTTTT
V gene: TRBV24-1; clone size: -; D gene: -; J gene: TRBJ2-2; CDR3 protein: CATSGVRELFF; CDR3 DNA: TGTGCCACCAGTGGAGTGAGGGAGCTGTTTTTT
V gene: TRBV5-5; clone size: -; D gene: -; J gene: TRBJ2-6; CDR3 protein: CASSLAYSGANVLTF; CDR3 DNA: TGTGCCAGCAGCTTGGCCTACTCTGGGGCCAACGTCCTGACTTTC
V gene: TRBV7-8; clone size: -; D gene: -; J gene: TRBJ1-4; CDR3 protein: CASSYRTNEKLFF; CDR3 DNA: TGTGCCAGCAGCTATCGGACTAATGAAAAACTGTTTTTT
V gene: TRBV10-3; clone size: -; D gene: TRBD1; J gene: TRBJ1-1; CDR3 protein: CAIRLDRGSMAFF; CDR3 DNA: TGTGCCATCAGGCTTGACAGGGGATCCATGGCTTTCTTT
V gene: TRBV2; clone size: -; D gene: -; J gene: TRBJ1-1; CDR3 protein: CASNQARRNTEAFF; CDR3 DNA: TGTGCCAGCAATCAGGCGCGCAGGAACACTGAAGCTTTCTTT
V gene: TRBV5-4; clone size: -; D gene: -; J gene: TRBJ2-2; CDR3 protein: CASSGPSSVSGELFF; CDR3 DNA: TGTGCCAGCAGCGGTCCGTCTAGTGTAAGCGGGGAGCTGTTTTTT
V gene: TRBV14; clone size: -; D gene: -; J gene: TRBJ2-7; CDR3 protein: CASSPGGFLSEQYF; CDR3 DNA: TGTGCCAGCAGCCCTGGCGGGTTCTTGTCCGAGCAGTACTTC
V gene: TRBV27; clone size: -; D gene: TRBD1; J gene: TRBJ2-7; CDR3 protein: CASSLMGTGPYEQYF; CDR3 DNA: TGTGCCAGCAGTTTAATGGGGACAGGGCCCTACGAGCAGTACTTC
V gene: TRBV21-1; clone size: -; D gene: -; J gene: TRBJ2-2; CDR3 protein: CASSNSDTGELFF; CDR3 DNA: TGTGCCAGCAGCAACTCTGACACCGGGGAGCTGTTTTTT
V gene: TRBV28; clone size: -; D gene: -; J gene: TRBJ1-6; CDR3 protein: CASSLGLRNSPLHF; CDR3 DNA: TGTGCCAGCAGTTTAGGTCTTCGGAATTCACCCCTCCACTTT
V gene: TRBV5-1; clone size: -; D gene: -; J gene: TRBJ1-6; CDR3 protein: CASSLEELSPLHF; CDR3 DNA: TGCGCCAGCAGCTTGGAGGAGCTCTCACCCCTCCACTTT
V gene: TRBV9; clone size: -; D gene: -; J gene: TRBJ2-2; CDR3 protein: CASSATSGAGELFF; CDR3 DNA: TGTGCCAGCAGCGCAACCTCAGGGGCCGGGGAGCTGTTTTTT